Following are 8 T cell receptor beta chains from one sample sequenced in a study of cytomegalovirus exposure and HLA in healthy donors. Sequencing was performed with immunoSEQ multiplex PCR; in TCRdb, only in-frame clones are kept and a portion is missing. This table holds 130,000 to 150,000 clones, approximately 92% found once. Sequenced sample: PBMCs. These receptors were taken from a woman younger than 35 in good health and CMV-seropositive.

This clone was counted a few times. The genes are TRBV7-6 and TRBJ1-6, with D perhaps matching TRBD1 (6 bases). The germline V gene encodes CDR1 SGHVS and CDR2 FNYEAQ. V was pared by 5 bases and J by 11 bases, with 16 bases between. CDR3 length equals 14 residues. The CDR3 spells CASSPQTQGTPLHF. The CDR3 nucleotides read TGTGCCAGCAGCCCCCAGACACAGGGAACACCCCTCCACTTT.

The chain joins TRBV5-1 to TRBJ2-7; 9 nucleotides agree with TRBD1. V was pared by 2 bases and J by 7 bases, with 7 bases of the junction left unmatched. Germline loops: CDR1 SGHRS, CDR2 YFSETQ. The CDR3 totals 14 residues. The CDR3 sequence is CASSLGTGIWEQYF. CDR3 bases: TGCGCCAGCAGCTTAGGGACAGGGATTTGGGAGCAGTACTTC.

This rearrangement joins TRBV12-5 to TRBJ2-7; TRBD1 matches at 7 bases. Germline CDR1 and CDR2: LGHNT and FRNRAP. J lost 2 bases, V lost 0 bases, and 4 bases had no gene match. The CDR3 loop spans 15 amino acids. The CDR3 coding sequence is TGTGCTAGTGGTTTGGTAGTGGGACAGACCTACGAGCAGTACTTC. Protein: CASGLVVGQTYEQYF. The variable domain in full, completed from reference TRBV12-5 and TRBJ2-7, reads DARVTQTPRHKVTEMGQEVTMRCQPILGHNTVFWYRQTMMQGLELLAYFRNRAPLDDSGMPKDRFSAEMPDATLATLKIQPSEPRDSAVYFCASGLVVGQTYEQYFGPGTRLTVT.

The CDR3 protein is CASSLATGSYGYTF. CDR3 nucleotides: TGTGCCAGCAGCTTAGCGACAGGTAGCTATGGCTACACCTTC. V is TRBV7-9 and J is TRBJ1-2; weak D call: TRBD1 (6 bases). The V gene's germline CDR1 is SEHNR and CDR2 FQNEAQ (reference sequence). The ends were cut back, 0 bases at V and 4 bases at J, with 9 bases in the middle. CDR3 length: 14 residues.

The rearrangement uses TRBV11-2 and TRBJ1-1, with 8 bases that match TRBD1. Trimming at V came to 5 bases and at J to 0 bases, leaving 8 bases not matched to a gene. The CDR3 is made up of 16 amino acids. Germline V CDR1 and CDR2: SGHAT, FQNNGV. This CDR3 is CASSPFGQGLNTEAFF. The CDR3, as DNA: TGTGCCAGCAGCCCCTTCGGACAGGGTCTGAACACTGAAGCTTTCTTT.

This chain uses TRBV6-1 with TRBJ2-3; TRBD1 matches 7 bases. The CDR3 extends over 16 amino acids. Germline assignment: CDR1 MNHNS and CDR2 SASEGT. The trim removed 2 bases at V and 2 bases at J, leaving 7 bases unmatched. CDR3 sequence reads: CASSETGVGSTDTQYF. Written as DNA, the CDR3 is TGTGCCAGCAGTGAAACAGGGGTTGGATCCACAGATACGCAGTATTTT.

This CDR3 is CASSAEGQVNSPLHF. CDR3 bases: TGTGCCAGCAGCGCTGAGGGACAGGTTAATTCACCCCTCCACTTT. This chain uses TRBV6-1 with TRBJ1-6, with TRBD1 matching 8 bases. Germline V gene lookup returns CDR1 MNHNS and CDR2 SASEGT. Unmatched junction bases numbered 7, after V lost 6 bases and J lost 6 bases. The CDR3 runs 15 residues.

This chain joins TRBV5-1 and TRBJ1-4, with 8 bases identical to TRBD1. In germline, CDR1 is SGHRS, CDR2 YFSETQ. CDR3 size: 12 residues. V lost 4 bases and J lost 17; bases outside the gene matches: 10. CDR3 protein: CASSAMGGQGFF. CDR3 nucleotide sequence: TGCGCCAGCAGCGCAATGGGAGGACAGGGTTTTTTT.